The 32 T cell receptor beta chains reported below all come from one sample, sequenced in a study of T cells in Graves' hyperthyroidism and ophthalmopathy. RNA transcripts gave rise to amplified TCR beta CDR3 regions. HTBI primers were used for first-round RT-PCR of the TCR CDR3. TCRdb redid the calling of the multiplex PCR reads with MiXCR, one entry per CDR3 protein. Among roughly 360,000 distinct CDR3 sequences listed, roughly 12% were seen once. Sequenced sample: blood. The source is a man aged 25 to 40 with Graves' hyperthyroidism that later progressed to Graves' ophthalmopathy.

This clonotype has a count of ten or more. The rearrangement uses TRBV2 and TRBJ2-3; the match to TRBD2 covers 10 bases. The germline gives CDR1 SNHLY, CDR2 FYNNEI. The CDR3 runs to 16 residues. V trimming: 3 bases; J trimming: 6 bases; junction bases outside the gene matches: 9. The CDR3 loop reads CASSDLLAGGIDTQYF. The CDR3 DNA reads TGTGCCAGCAGTGATTTATTAGCGGGGGGTATCGATACGCAGTATTTT.

This clonotype was detected ten times or more. The rearrangement joins TRBV28 to TRBJ1-6; the D is unclear. CDR3 length: 16 amino acids. Germline assignment: CDR1 MDHEN and CDR2 SYDVKM. Trimming removed 3 bases from V and 6 bases from J, with 15 bases in between. The CDR3 nucleotides are TGTGCCAGCAGTTTGACCCCTCCGGTGCCTAATTCACCCCTCCACTTT. It yields the protein CASSLTPPVPNSPLHF.

There are many counts of this clonotype. The genes are TRBV11-2 and TRBJ2-1; TRBD1 aligns across 7 bases. This CDR3 contains 16 residues. Trimming removed 4 bases from V and 1 base from J; junction bases left unmatched: 7. The germline V gene encodes CDR1 SGHAT and CDR2 FQNNGV. DNA for the CDR3: TGTGCCAGCAGCTCGCAGGGACAGTCGTCCTACAATGAGCAGTTCTTC. Encoded protein: CASSSQGQSSYNEQFF.

The table lists this clonotype with many counts. CDR3 in amino acids: CASSFTTGVYGYTF. For the CDR3, the DNA is TGTGCCAGCAGTTTTACGACAGGGGTCTATGGCTACACCTTC. The chain employs TRBV12-3 or TRBV12-4 and TRBJ1-2, with TRBD1 matching over 8 bases. The CDR3 loop spans 14 amino acids. V lost 3 bases and J lost 4; bases outside the gene matches: 4.

This clonotype was seen ten or more times. The chain is built from TRBV6-2 or TRBV6-3 and TRBJ2-3; D is ambiguous. CDR3 size: 14 residues. Germline values: CDR1 MNHEY, CDR2 SVGEGT. V was trimmed by 6 bases and J by 5 bases, leaving 15 bases between them. CDR3 sequence (DNA): TGTGCCAGCAGATCCGTTGGGTCGGGAGATACGCAGTATTTT. Amino acid sequence: CASRSVGSGDTQYF.

This clonotype was picked up many times. V is TRBV7-9 and J is TRBJ2-7; D possibly corresponds to TRBD1 (5 bases). The V gene lost 4 bases and the J gene lost 2 bases, with 15 bases spanning the gap. Germline V CDR1 and CDR2: SEHNR, FQNEAQ (reference sequence). The CDR3 covers 15 residues. The CDR3 sequence: CASSSQGKDPYEQYF. In DNA form, the CDR3 reads TGTGCCAGCAGCTCGCAGGGAAAGGACCCCTACGAGCAGTACTTC.

This clonotype was seen at least ten times. This CDR3 reads CASRRVGNTEAFF. The DNA of the CDR3 is TGTGCCAGCAGGAGGGTCGGGAACACTGAAGCTTTCTTT. The rearrangement joins TRBV2 to TRBJ1-1, with D uncertain. Germline V gene sequence: CDR1 SNHLY, CDR2 FYNNEI. The CDR3 contains 13 residues. V was trimmed by 6 bases and J by 1 base, leaving 9 bases between them.

There are many counts of this clonotype. The V and J genes are TRBV30 and TRBJ1-4, with a weak D call TRBD1 (5 bases). The CDR3 sequence is 13 residues long. Trimming took 4 bases from V and 7 from J, leaving 13 bases between them. CDR1 and CDR2 (germline): GTSNPN, SVGIG (reference sequence). The CDR3 is CAWMGRGTEKLFF. The CDR3 coding sequence is TGTGCCTGGATGGGACGGGGTACTGAAAAACTGTTTTTT.

Many counts were recorded for this clonotype. CDR3 in DNA: TGTGCCAGCTCAGTCATAGAGAACACTGAAGCTTTCTTT. Protein product: CASSVIENTEAFF. The chain uses TRBV18 and TRBJ1-1; D is unresolved. Germline assignment: CDR1 KGHSH and CDR2 LQKENI. V dropped 5 bases and J dropped 1 base, with 8 bases sitting between them. This CDR3 has 13 amino acids.

The CDR3 region is CASSLDLAGALPNEQFF. As DNA, the CDR3 is TGTGCCAGCAGCTTAGATCTAGCGGGGGCCCTTCCCAATGAGCAGTTCTTC. The chain links TRBV11-3 to TRBJ2-1; 10 bases agree with TRBD2. Germline loops: CDR1 SGHNT, CDR2 YENEEA. This CDR3 is 17 amino acids long. J was trimmed by 6 bases and V by 0 bases; bases with no gene match: 8.

J is TRBJ2-6 and V is TRBV12-3 or TRBV12-4, with 9 nucleotides matching TRBD1. Trimming took 5 bases from V and 2 from J; bases not matched to a gene: 7. This CDR3 has 17 residues. CDR3 protein: CASSPGQGLTGANVLTF. DNA of the CDR3: TGTGCCAGCAGTCCCGGACAGGGGTTAACTGGGGCCAACGTCCTGACTTTC.

J is TRBJ2-3 and V is TRBV9; D is ambiguous. V was shortened by 0 bases and J by 2 bases, with 10 bases between the two germline ends. Germline V gene lookup returns CDR1 SGDLS and CDR2 YYNGEE. This CDR3 is built from 15 residues. The CDR3 sequence is CASSVAILFTDTQYF. The DNA for the CDR3 is TGTGCCAGCAGCGTAGCTATACTTTTCACAGATACGCAGTATTTT. The variable domain in full, with the rest retrieved from reference TRBV9 and TRBJ2-3, is DSGVTQTPKHLITATGQRVTLRCSPRSGDLSVYWYQQSLDQGLQFLIQYYNGEERAKGNILERFSAQQFPDLHSELNLSSLELGDSALYFCASSVAILFTDTQYFGPGTRLTVL.

This clonotype was picked up many times. The V and J genes are TRBV12-3 or TRBV12-4 and TRBJ2-5; D perhaps matches TRBD1 (5 bases). The V gene lost 3 bases and the J gene lost 5 bases, with 13 bases spanning the gap. The CDR3 has 14 residues. CDR3 residues: CASSFPGHGETQYF. The DNA of the CDR3 is TGTGCCAGCAGTTTCCCCGGACATGGGGAGACCCAGTACTTC.

This clonotype was recorded a few times. This chain connects TRBV5-8 to TRBJ1-5; TRBD1 matches at 12 bases. The length of the CDR3 is 15 residues. Germline-derived CDR1 and CDR2 are SGHTS and YDEGEE. V dropped 4 bases and J dropped 5; count of bases not matched to a gene: 4. The CDR3 protein is CASSPGTGGDQPQHF. CDR3 coding DNA: TGTGCCAGCAGCCCCGGGACAGGGGGCGATCAGCCCCAGCATTTT.

J is TRBJ2-7 and V is TRBV6-1, with 7 bases lining up with TRBD2. The length of the CDR3 is 14 residues. Trimming cost V 7 bases and J 3 bases; bases outside gene matches: 9. Germline CDR1 and CDR2: MNHNS and SASEGT. The CDR3 bases are TGTGCCAGCACCGGGACTATTTCCTTCTACGAGCAGTACTTC. It encodes CASTGTISFYEQYF.

The chain has TRBV4-1 and TRBJ2-6; 8 positions agree with TRBD1. Germline trimming cut 4 bases from V and 1 base from J; bases unmatched to any gene: 9. Looked up from germline, CDR1 is MGHRA and CDR2 is YSYEKL. This CDR3 is built from 18 residues. In DNA form, the CDR3 reads TGCGCCAGCAGCCCCCACCAGGGGGCGCGGTCTGGGGCCAACGTCCTGACTTTC. It specifies CASSPHQGARSGANVLTF.

CDR3 sequence (DNA): TGTGCCAGCAGTTACATGATGGGGTTTGAGCAGTTCTTC. As protein: CASSYMMGFEQFF. The gene calls are TRBV6-2 or TRBV6-3 and TRBJ2-1; D gene uncertain. Trimming took off 2 bases at V and 9 bases at J, with 11 bases between the two ends. Germline V lookup: CDR1 MNHEY, CDR2 SVGEGT. CDR3 length: 13 amino acids.

This clonotype has a count of ten or more. The chain couples TRBV6-2 or TRBV6-3 to TRBJ2-7, with a possible D match to TRBD1 (5 bases). This CDR3 is 15 amino acids long. Trimming took off 6 bases at V and 0 bases at J, with 15 bases between the two ends. CDR1 and CDR2 from the germline V gene are MNHEY and SVGEGT. CDR3 in DNA: TGTGCCAGCAGGTCCCGGGTCAGGGCCTCCTACGAGCAGTACTTC. This codes for CASRSRVRASYEQYF.

Worth noting for this clonotype: This sequence may be a read error, since a much larger clone differs from it by one base. V and J are TRBV7-2 and TRBJ2-5; tentatively, D is TRBD2 (5 bases). Trimming cost V 6 bases and J 7 bases, with 9 bases left between them. Looked up from germline, CDR1 is SGHTA and CDR2 is FQGNSA. The CDR3 loop spans 11 amino acids. As DNA, the CDR3 is TGTGCCAGCAGACTAGAGGGGACCCAGTACTTC. Translating gives CASRLEGTQYF.

This clonotype came up many times. The V gene is TRBV28, the J gene TRBJ1-1, with D tentatively TRBD1 (6 bases). There are 14 residues in the CDR3. Germline-derived CDR1 and CDR2 are MDHEN and SYDVKM. V lost 6 bases and J lost 1, with 12 bases in between. The CDR3 sequence: CASRPGQPNTEAFF. CDR3 sequence (DNA): TGTGCCAGCAGGCCGGGACAACCGAACACTGAAGCTTTCTTT.

At least ten counts were recorded for this clonotype. The chain links TRBV20-1 to TRBJ2-7, with a tentative D call TRBD1 (6 bases). The CDR3 covers 15 residues. CDR1 is DFQATT, CDR2 SNEGSKA, per germline (reference sequence). Trimming shortened V by 3 bases and J by 5 bases, and 20 bases separated the two germline ends. DNA for the CDR3: TGCAGTGCTAGGGACAGACCCCTCCAAGACCACGAGCAGTACTTC. It encodes CSARDRPLQDHEQYF.

In its sample, this clonotype was seen many times. The rearrangement joins TRBV14 to TRBJ2-7, with D unclear. Trimming removed 1 base at V and 2 bases at J, with 3 bases between. Germline V lookup: CDR1 SGHDN, CDR2 FVKESK. The length of the CDR3 is 12 residues. CDR3: CASSQAPYEQYF. For the CDR3, the DNA is TGTGCCAGCAGCCAAGCCCCCTACGAGCAGTACTTC.

This clonotype was observed many times. J is TRBJ2-3 and V is TRBV7-9, with TRBD1 matching over 9 bases. The V gene end was trimmed by 2 bases and the J gene end by 5 bases; junction bases not matched to a gene: 14. The CDR3 covers 18 residues. Looked up from germline, CDR1 is SEHNR and CDR2 is FQNEAQ (reference sequence). The CDR3 DNA is TGTGCCAGCAGCTTACCAAATCCGGGACAGGGAAGAGGAGATACGCAGTATTTT. Protein sequence: CASSLPNPGQGRGDTQYF.

The V call is TRBV7-3, the J call TRBJ1-1, with D perhaps TRBD1 (6 bases). CDR1 and CDR2 from the germline V gene are SGHTA and FQGTGA. The V end was cut by 5 bases, the J end by 2 bases, with 12 bases between. CDR3 size: 14 residues. The CDR3 DNA sequence: TGTGCCAGCAGCCAAGGCGGGACAAACACTGAAGCTTTCTTT. This translates into CASSQGGTNTEAFF.

This clonotype was observed many times. The chain has TRBV7-8 and TRBJ2-5, with 10 bases aligning to TRBD2. This CDR3 comprises 16 residues. V lost 3 bases to trimming and J lost 7 bases; unmatched junction nucleotides: 11. The germline V gene encodes CDR1 SGHVS and CDR2 FQNEAQ. The CDR3 sequence: CASSLYSGGAVGTQYF. As DNA, the CDR3 is TGTGCCAGCAGCTTGTACAGCGGGGGGGCCGTCGGGACCCAGTACTTC.

This clonotype was observed at least ten times. The chain couples TRBV5-1 to TRBJ1-1; TRBD1 is a possible D gene (5 bases). V shed 3 bases and J shed 1 base, with 13 bases lying between them. The CDR3 sequence is 15 residues long. Germline CDR1 reads SGHRS; CDR2 reads YFSETQ. In nucleotides, the CDR3 is TGCGCCAGCAGCTGGGCCCAGGGCCGGAACACTGAAGCTTTCTTT. Protein product: CASSWAQGRNTEAFF. The variable domain in full, completed from reference TRBV5-1 and TRBJ1-1, reads KAGVTQTPRYLIKTRGQQVTLSCSPISGHRSVSWYQQTPGQGLQFLFEYFSETQRNKGNFPGRFSGRQFSNSRSEMNVSTLELGDSALYLCASSWAQGRNTEAFFGQGTRLTVV.

This clonotype was found many times. The CDR3 loop is CASSQSDRYLGYGYTF. For the CDR3, the DNA is TGTGCCAGCAGTCAGAGTGATAGATATTTAGGCTATGGCTACACCTTC. The chain is built from TRBV27 and TRBJ1-2, with no clear D. The CDR3 totals 16 residues. CDR1 is MNHEY and CDR2 is SMNVEV in the germline V gene (reference sequence). V gave up 5 bases and J gave up 4 bases, with 20 bases separating them.

The rearrangement links TRBV4-1 to TRBJ2-7; a possible D gene is TRBD2 (5 bases). Germline values: CDR1 MGHRA, CDR2 YSYEKL. This CDR3 has 13 residues. V lost 4 bases and J lost 1, with 8 bases in between. CDR3: CASSRERSYEQYF. The CDR3 coding sequence is TGCGCCAGCAGCCGTGAGCGGTCCTACGAGCAGTACTTC.

Comments on this clonotype: Possible read error: a much larger clone is one base away. This likely comes from a read error, as the CDR3 has no conserved phenylalanine or tryptophan at its end. The chain carries TRBV5-1 and TRBJ2-3, with D tentatively TRBD2 (6 bases). CDR1 and CDR2 from the germline V gene are SGHRS and YFSETQ. V was cut by 2 bases and J by 2 bases, with 15 bases left in between. The CDR3 covers 16 residues. CDR3 in amino acids: CASSLQLATSTDTQYV. DNA for the CDR3: TGCGCCAGCAGCTTACAACTAGCTACCTCCACAGATACGCAGTATGTT.

V usage is TRBV5-1 and J usage is TRBJ1-4; TRBD1 agrees at 8 bases. The CDR3 loop spans 12 amino acids. Per the germline V gene, CDR1 is SGHRS and CDR2 is YFSETQ. V shed 4 bases, J shed 12 bases, and the junction held 5 bases outside the gene matches. CDR3 in DNA: TGCGCCAGCAGCCCAGGACAGGGACAACTGTTTTTT. It translates to CASSPGQGQLFF.

This clonotype was recorded at least ten times. The V gene is TRBV12-3 or TRBV12-4, the J gene TRBJ2-7; D is perhaps TRBD1 or TRBD2 (5 bases each). This CDR3 is built from 13 residues. Trimming shortened V by 1 base and J by 7 bases, and 11 bases separated the two germline ends. CDR3 region: CASSLGDPREQYF. The CDR3 nucleotides are TGTGCCAGCAGTTTAGGGGACCCTAGAGAGCAGTACTTC.

This clonotype has a count of ten or more. This rearrangement joins TRBV9 to TRBJ2-2, with D uncertain. Germline V gene data show CDR1 as SGDLS and CDR2 as YYNGEE. V lost 4 bases, J lost 1 base, and 5 bases lay in between. There are 13 residues in the CDR3. For the CDR3, the DNA is TGTGCCAGCAGCCCATTGAACACCGGGGAGCTGTTTTTT. This translates into CASSPLNTGELFF.